The 25 T cell receptor beta chains listed next were all sequenced from one sample in a study of T cell changes during pregnancy in multiple sclerosis. Generated by immunoSEQ multiplex PCR, the TCRdb table keeps only in-frame clones and is missing some. The sample consists of tens of thousands of clones, about nine tenths of them appearing once. This specimen consisted of CD8+ T cells from peripheral blood mononuclear cells, obtained before pregnancy. All receptors derive from a female donor with multiple sclerosis, enrolled in a pregnancy study.

This chain joins TRBV9 and TRBJ2-5; D is undetermined. In germline, CDR1 is SGDLS, CDR2 YYNGEE. Trimming cost V 2 bases and J 0 bases, with 8 bases left between them. The CDR3 contains 14 residues. CDR3 nucleotide sequence: TGTGCCAGCAGCGTTGCCGGGTACCAAGAGACCCAGTACTTC. Translating gives CASSVAGYQETQYF.

The J gene is TRBJ2-1, the V gene TRBV5-4; 7 bases line up with TRBD2. J gave up 7 bases and V 4 bases, and 8 bases lay outside the gene matches. The CDR3 covers 14 residues. The germline CDR1 and CDR2 sequences are SGHNT and YYREEE (reference sequence). This CDR3 is CASSHPGEGNEQFF. The CDR3 DNA reads TGTGCCAGCAGCCACCCCGGGGAGGGAAATGAGCAGTTCTTC.

The CDR3 region is CASSYTRNEQFF. The CDR3 coding sequence is TGTGCCAGCAGTTACACCAGGAATGAGCAGTTCTTC. The rearrangement links TRBV6-5 to TRBJ2-1; no clear D. The germline gives CDR1 MNHEY, CDR2 SVGAGI. The CDR3 sequence is 12 residues long. Trimming cost V 2 bases and J 7 bases, with 6 bases left between them.

The V gene is TRBV5-4, the J gene TRBJ2-7; D is perhaps TRBD1 (6 bases). Looked up from germline, CDR1 is SGHNT and CDR2 is YYREEE (reference sequence). V shed 4 bases and J shed 2 bases, with 10 bases lying between them. This CDR3 spans 13 amino acids. The CDR3 protein is CASSRRDTYEQYF. The DNA for the CDR3 is TGTGCCAGCAGCCGTAGGGACACCTACGAGCAGTACTTC.

The V and J genes are TRBV5-6 and TRBJ2-2; 10 nucleotides agree with TRBD1. J lost 7 bases, V lost 4 bases, and 7 bases had no gene match. Germline assignment: CDR1 SGHDT and CDR2 YYEEEE. The CDR3 extends over 15 amino acids. The CDR3 sequence is CASSRGTGVDGELFF. As DNA, the CDR3 is TGTGCCAGCAGCCGTGGGACAGGGGTGGACGGGGAGCTGTTTTTT.

This rearrangement joins TRBV7-9 to TRBJ2-7; 10 positions match TRBD1. CDR1 SEHNR and CDR2 FQNEAQ come from the germline V gene (reference sequence). V lost 5 bases, J lost 2 bases, and 6 bases stayed unmatched. The CDR3 is 15 residues long. For the CDR3, the DNA is TGTGCCAGCAGCACCCGGGACAGGGGCCCCTACGAGCAGTACTTC. Amino acids: CASSTRDRGPYEQYF.

The count of this clone is one. For the CDR3, the DNA is TGCGCCAGCAGCTTTCTGACATGGGGCACAGATACGCAGTATTTT. Encoded protein: CASSFLTWGTDTQYF. This chain connects TRBV5-1 to TRBJ2-3, with unresolved D. CDR1 and CDR2 from the germline V gene are SGHRS and YFSETQ. The length of the CDR3 is 15 residues. The V gene lost 2 bases and the J gene lost 1 base, with 11 bases spanning the gap.

Only one count was recorded for this clone. V and J are TRBV14 and TRBJ1-2; D is possibly TRBD1 (5 bases). Trimming removed 7 bases at V and 8 bases at J, with 20 bases between. CDR1 and CDR2 from the germline V gene are SGHDN and FVKESK. The CDR3 is 14 residues long. The DNA of the CDR3 is TGTGCCAGCACCCCATTAGGTGGGGCAGGAGGCTACACCTTC. This encodes CASTPLGGAGGYTF.

This clone was recorded once. The chain has TRBV6-6 and TRBJ2-1; D may be TRBD2 (6 bases). The germline V and J ends were trimmed by 0 bases and 2 bases, with 11 bases remaining between them. The V gene's germline CDR1 is MNHNY and CDR2 SVGAGI (reference sequence). The CDR3 loop spans 16 amino acids. DNA of the CDR3: TGTGCCAGCAGTTACTCTCGGGCGGGGACCTACAATGAGCAGTTCTTC. Protein: CASSYSRAGTYNEQFF.

The chain recombines TRBV25-1 with TRBJ1-2, with 7 bases lining up with TRBD1. Germline V gene lookup returns CDR1 MGHDK and CDR2 SYGVNS. V dropped 1 base and J dropped 4; count of bases not matched to a gene: 3. The CDR3 totals 14 residues. CDR3 coding DNA: TGTGCCAGCAGTGAATCAAACAGGGGCTATGGCTACACCTTC. This gives the protein CASSESNRGYGYTF.

The V call is TRBV6-4, the J call TRBJ2-1; TRBD2 matches at 13 bases. The CDR3 spans 15 residues. The V gene end was trimmed by 6 bases and the J gene end by 4 bases; junction bases not matched to a gene: 3. CDR1 is MRHNA, CDR2 SNTAGT, per germline. In DNA form, the CDR3 reads TGTGCCAGCAGCCTGACTAGCGGGGGGTACAATGAGCAGTTCTTC. This codes for CASSLTSGGYNEQFF.

The chain uses TRBV7-6 and TRBJ2-7; 7 positions match TRBD1. With 2 bases clipped from V and 0 bases from J, the junction kept 7 bases outside the gene matches. The CDR3 has 16 residues. CDR1 is SGHVS, CDR2 FNYEAQ, per germline. The CDR3 here is CASSLLRDSNSYEQYF. In nucleotides, the CDR3 is TGTGCCAGCAGCTTACTCAGGGACAGCAACTCCTACGAGCAGTACTTC.

The chain employs TRBV27 and TRBJ1-4, with a tentative D call TRBD1 (6 bases). V lost 4 bases and J lost 7, with 16 bases in between. This CDR3 contains 15 residues. Germline CDR1 and CDR2: MNHEY and SMNVEV (reference sequence). The chain's CDR3 is CASSYRGAISEKLFF. The DNA of the CDR3 is TGTGCCAGCAGTTATCGGGGGGCGATTAGTGAAAAACTGTTTTTT.

The V call is TRBV19, the J call TRBJ2-1, with D possibly TRBD2 on 7 matching bases. The CDR3 spans 16 residues. Trimming removed 3 bases at V and 1 base at J, with 13 bases between. Germline loops: CDR1 LNHDA, CDR2 SQIVND (reference sequence). CDR3 residues: CASSMQGGGSYNEQFF. As DNA, the CDR3 is TGTGCCAGTAGTATGCAGGGAGGGGGGTCCTACAATGAGCAGTTCTTC. The complete variable domain, with remaining parts taken from reference TRBV19 and TRBJ2-1, reads DGGITQSPKYLFRKEGQNVTLSCEQNLNHDAMYWYRQDPGQGLRLIYYSQIVNDFQKGDIAEGYSVSREKKESFPLTVTSAQKNPTAFYLCASSMQGGGSYNEQFFGPGTRLTVL.

The genes are TRBV27 and TRBJ1-5; maybe TRBD1 (5 bases). Between the trimmed V and J ends, which lost 5 bases and 3 bases, there was a span of 11 bases. This CDR3 comprises 14 residues. Germline lookup yields CDR1 MNHEY and CDR2 SMNVEV (reference sequence). The CDR3 here is CASSRQGDNQPQHF. CDR3 nucleotide sequence: TGTGCCAGCAGTAGGCAGGGCGACAATCAGCCCCAGCATTTT.

The rearrangement uses TRBV7-2 and TRBJ2-7; TRBD2 matches 14 bases. The CDR3 has 15 residues. CDR1 is SGHTA and CDR2 is FQGNSA in the germline V gene. The V and J ends lost 5 bases and 2 bases, in that order; junction bases with no gene match: 2. The CDR3 is CASSAGLAGAYEQYF. The CDR3 bases are TGTGCCAGCAGCGCGGGACTAGCGGGGGCCTACGAGCAGTACTTC.

The chain couples TRBV9 to TRBJ2-5, with 15 bases that match TRBD2. CDR1 and CDR2 (germline): SGDLS, YYNGEE. With V trimmed by 4 bases and J by 5 bases, 3 bases remained unmatched. The CDR3 loop spans 15 amino acids. CDR3 in DNA: TGTGCCAGCAGCAAAGGGACTAGCGGGGGGGAGACCCAGTACTTC. This encodes CASSKGTSGGETQYF.

This clone showed up just once. The genes are TRBV4-1 and TRBJ2-5, with 8 bases matching TRBD1. The germline V gene encodes CDR1 MGHRA and CDR2 YSYEKL. After removal of 0 bases from V and 1 base from J, the junction contained 1 base not matched to a gene. This CDR3 contains 15 residues. CDR3 residues: CASSQEGQAQETQYF. DNA for the CDR3: TGCGCCAGCAGCCAAGAGGGACAGGCCCAAGAGACCCAGTACTTC.

The chain links TRBV6-5 to TRBJ1-4; D is perhaps TRBD1 (5 bases). V dropped 5 bases and J dropped 8 bases, with 12 bases sitting between them. Germline CDR1 is MNHEY and CDR2 is SVGAGI. The CDR3 consists of 13 residues. The CDR3 spells CASSTGHTEKLFF. The CDR3 DNA is TGTGCCAGCAGTACCGGACACACCGAAAAACTGTTTTTT.

In DNA form, the CDR3 reads TGTGCCAGCAGCTGGACAGGGGGCGCAGATACGCAGTATTTT. The encoded protein is CASSWTGGADTQYF. This chain joins TRBV7-9 and TRBJ2-3, with TRBD1 identical over 11 bases. V dropped 4 bases and J dropped 4; count of bases not matched to a gene: 1. This CDR3 is 14 amino acids long. From germline, CDR1 is SEHNR and CDR2 FQNEAQ (reference sequence).

The chain is built from TRBV6-1 and TRBJ2-1; D gene ambiguous. CDR3 length: 11 amino acids. V gave up 7 bases and J gave up 7 bases, with 8 bases separating them. In germline, CDR1 is MNHNS, CDR2 SASEGT. The CDR3, as DNA: TGTGCCAGCAATCCAACTAATGAGCAGTTCTTC. This translates into CASNPTNEQFF.

The CDR3 sequence is CASSAPDRGSAEAFF. The CDR3 DNA reads TGTGCCAGCAGCGCACCGGACAGGGGATCCGCTGAAGCTTTCTTT. The chain carries TRBV9 and TRBJ1-1; 9 bases align to TRBD1. Germline assignment: CDR1 SGDLS and CDR2 YYNGEE. V lost 3 bases to trimming and J lost 6 bases; unmatched junction nucleotides: 9. The CDR3 loop spans 15 amino acids.

This clone was picked up one time. The chain couples TRBV7-2 to TRBJ2-3, with D unresolved. Deletions cut 7 bases from V and 6 bases from J, with 11 bases between. Germline loops: CDR1 SGHTA, CDR2 FQGNSA. The CDR3 spans 12 residues. The CDR3 here is CASTFGGDTQYF. The DNA for the CDR3 is TGTGCCAGCACCTTCGGCGGCGATACGCAGTATTTT.

The genes are TRBV13 and TRBJ1-3, with D perhaps matching TRBD1 (5 bases). The CDR3 spans 15 residues. Germline assignment: CDR1 PRHDT and CDR2 FYEKMQ (reference sequence). The V gene lost 5 bases and the J gene lost 0 bases, with 11 bases spanning the gap. CDR3 protein: CASSLGRGSGNTIYF. The DNA of the CDR3 is TGTGCCAGCAGCCTTGGTAGGGGCTCTGGAAACACCATATATTTT.

This rearrangement joins TRBV5-6 to TRBJ2-2, with TRBD1 matching over 7 bases. V dropped 2 bases and J dropped 0; count of bases not matched to a gene: 7. CDR1 and CDR2 (germline): SGHDT, YYEEEE. CDR3 length: 17 residues. CDR3 sequence reads: CASSLVSTGANTGELFF. CDR3 in DNA: TGTGCCAGCAGCTTAGTCTCTACAGGGGCGAACACCGGGGAGCTGTTTTTT. The full variable domain, completed using reference TRBV5-6 and TRBJ2-2, is DAGVTQSPTHLIKTRGQQVTLRCSPKSGHDTVSWYQQALGQGPQFIFQYYEEEERQRGNFPDRFSGHQFPNYSSELNVNALLLGDSALYLCASSLVSTGANTGELFFGEGSRLTVL.